The 16 T cell receptor beta chains presented below share a single source sample, sequenced in a study of blood T cell repertoires in COVID-19. Sequenced by immunoSEQ multiplex PCR; TCRdb stores in-frame clones only, minus some. The table records about 240,000 clones, about 88% of them present only once. Sequenced sample: peripheral blood. The receptor source for this set is a woman aged 40 to 50 who had recovered from COVID-19.

The V call is TRBV24-1, the J call TRBJ2-7; D may be TRBD2 (6 bases). The germline V gene has CDR1 KGHDR and CDR2 SFDVKD. Trimming removed 10 bases at V and 2 bases at J, with 11 bases between. CDR3 size: 12 residues. The CDR3 here is CATGGDTYEQYF. Written as DNA, the CDR3 is TGTGCCACGGGGGGAGACACCTACGAGCAGTACTTC.

The chain links TRBV7-6 to TRBJ1-2, with a possible D match to TRBD1 (5 bases). The CDR3 spans 15 residues. Germline V gene lookup returns CDR1 SGHVS and CDR2 FNYEAQ. Trimming shortened V by 4 bases and J by 6 bases, and 18 bases separated the two germline ends. CDR3 amino acids: CASSSPGRAVNGYTF. CDR3 in DNA: TGTGCCAGCAGCTCTCCAGGCAGGGCGGTGAATGGCTACACCTTC.

The J gene is TRBJ2-7, the V gene TRBV18; TRBD2 matches at 12 bases. The CDR3 extends over 14 amino acids. V was pared by 6 bases and J by 9 bases, with 9 bases of the junction left unmatched. Germline V gives CDR1 KGHSH, CDR2 LQKENI. The CDR3 loop is CASSASTSGSVQYF. The CDR3 DNA sequence: TGTGCCAGCTCGGCCTCGACTAGCGGGAGTGTGCAGTACTTC.

The chain employs TRBV2 and TRBJ1-2, with 8 bases that match TRBD1. The J segment lost 7 bases and the V segment lost 6 bases, leaving 10 bases of the junction unmatched. CDR3 length: 14 amino acids. Germline V CDR1 and CDR2: SNHLY, FYNNEI. The CDR3 DNA sequence: TGTGCCAGCAGCGGCACGGACAGGGCAGGTGGCTACACCTTC. Translation gives CASSGTDRAGGYTF. Based on the CDR3 plus reference TRBV2 and TRBJ1-2, the full variable domain is EPEVTQTPSHQVTQMGQEVILRCVPISNHLYFYWYRQILGQKVEFLVSFYNNEISEKSEIFDDQFSVERPDGSNFTLKIRSTKLEDSAMYFCASSGTDRAGGYTFGSGTRLTVV.

The V gene is TRBV4-3, the J gene TRBJ1-4, with a weak D call TRBD1 (5 bases). The CDR3 totals 15 residues. V was clipped by 0 bases and J by 4 bases, with 9 bases between them. Germline lookup yields CDR1 LGHNA and CDR2 YSLEER. CDR3 protein: CASSQDPGGNEKLFF. The CDR3 nucleotides are TGCGCCAGCAGCCAAGATCCGGGGGGTAATGAAAAACTGTTTTTT.

The rearrangement uses TRBV4-1 and TRBJ1-5; D is uncertain. Deletions cut 1 base from V and 7 bases from J, with 11 bases between. The CDR3 extends over 14 amino acids. Germline V gene lookup returns CDR1 MGHRA and CDR2 YSYEKL. The DNA of the CDR3 is TGCGCCAGCAGCCAAGTTCCACCGAGCCAGCCCCAGCATTTT. This translates into CASSQVPPSQPQHF.

V is TRBV28 and J is TRBJ2-7, with 8 bases that match TRBD2. Germline V lookup: CDR1 MDHEN, CDR2 SYDVKM. The junction had 3 bases not matched to a gene; V was cut back by 6 bases and J by 2 bases. The CDR3 is 13 amino acids. CDR3 protein: CASSPGRAYEQYV. CDR3 in DNA: TGTGCCAGCAGCCCCGGGAGGGCCTACGAGCAGTACGTC.

The chain combines TRBV11-2 with TRBJ2-5; 10 positions agree with TRBD2. The CDR3 length is 16 residues. After removal of 1 base from V and 5 bases from J, the junction contained 7 bases not matched to a gene. Germline CDR1 reads SGHAT; CDR2 reads FQNNGV. The CDR3 region is CASSLGGTSAPETQYF. The DNA of the CDR3 is TGTGCCAGCAGCTTAGGGGGGACTAGCGCCCCGGAGACCCAGTACTTC.

V and J are TRBV25-1 and TRBJ2-2; possibly TRBD1 for D (6 bases). Trimming stripped 7 bases from V and 4 bases from J, with 19 bases between. The germline gives CDR1 MGHDK, CDR2 SYGVNS. The CDR3 sequence is 16 residues long. CDR3 amino acids: CASTPTDRILTGELFF. For the CDR3, the DNA is TGTGCCAGCACCCCAACTGACAGGATCCTCACCGGGGAGCTGTTTTTT.

The rearrangement uses TRBV6-5 and TRBJ2-1; 14 bases map to TRBD2. The CDR3 covers 14 residues. V shed 7 bases, J shed 12 bases, and the junction held 8 bases outside the gene matches. Germline lookup yields CDR1 MNHEY and CDR2 SVGAGI. CDR3: CASTGGTSGSGQFF. The CDR3 region has the DNA TGTGCCAGCACTGGGGGGACTAGCGGGAGTGGGCAGTTCTTC.

The chain employs TRBV6-5 and TRBJ1-1; D not certain. V was pared by 7 bases and J by 4 bases, with 16 bases between. Germline V gene lookup returns CDR1 MNHEY and CDR2 SVGAGI. This CDR3 spans 14 amino acids. The CDR3 bases are TGTGCCAGCACCCCCGTGGCGGCCCGCACTGAAGCTTTCTTT. Its translation: CASTPVAARTEAFF.

The genes are TRBV9 and TRBJ1-4; D might be TRBD1 (5 bases). CDR1 SGDLS and CDR2 YYNGEE come from the germline V gene. The length of the CDR3 is 15 residues. V was shortened by 4 bases and J by 5 bases, with 15 bases between the two germline ends. The CDR3 is CASSPGGVANEKLFF. Written as DNA, the CDR3 is TGTGCCAGCAGCCCCGGGGGGGTTGCGAATGAAAAACTGTTTTTT.

V gene TRBV3-1 (or the pseudogene TRBV3-2) combines with J gene TRBJ2-7; 10 bases line up with TRBD1. J was trimmed by 3 bases and V by 3 bases; bases with no gene match: 2. Germline-derived CDR1 and CDR2 are LGHDT and YNNKEL (reference sequence). This CDR3 has 14 residues. This chain's CDR3 is CASSHRTGGYEQYF. For the CDR3, the DNA is TGTGCCAGCAGCCACCGGACAGGGGGCTACGAGCAGTACTTC.

The chain couples TRBV11-3 to TRBJ2-5, with 10 bases aligning to TRBD2. There are 17 residues in the CDR3. Germline V gives CDR1 SGHNT, CDR2 YENEEA. After removal of 4 bases from V and 1 base from J, the junction contained 9 bases not matched to a gene. CDR3 sequence (DNA): TGTGCCAGCAGCTGGACCGGCGGACTAGCGGCCCAAGAGACCCAGTACTTC. Amino acids: CASSWTGGLAAQETQYF.

The V gene is TRBV9, the J gene TRBJ1-2; 10 nucleotides line up with TRBD1. CDR3 size: 14 residues. The V gene's germline CDR1 is SGDLS and CDR2 YYNGEE. V dropped 4 bases and J dropped 3; count of bases not matched to a gene: 3. This chain's CDR3 is CASSTDRGDYGYTF. The CDR3, as DNA: TGTGCCAGCAGCACGGACAGGGGGGACTATGGCTACACCTTC.

This clone was observed once. CDR3 sequence (DNA): TGTGCCAGTAGTCCCAAGACAGGGCCACAAGGCGAAAAACTGTTTTTT. It encodes CASSPKTGPQGEKLFF. The V and J genes are TRBV19 and TRBJ1-4, with 7 bases matching TRBD1. The CDR3 has 16 residues. The V and J ends lost 5 bases and 8 bases, in that order; junction bases with no gene match: 14. Germline values: CDR1 LNHDA, CDR2 SQIVND (reference sequence).